A selection of T cell receptor beta chains follows, all from one sample in a study of CD8+ T cells in alopecia areata. Clones were read by immunoSEQ multiplex PCR, and TCRdb kept only the in-frame ones, dropping some. This table has some 120,000 clones, 61% appearing once. Sequencing was performed on CD4+ T cells sorted from blood, taken at week 4, from a patient treated with tofacitinib. The receptors here all came from a human donor with alopecia areata. Each CDR3 is given with its conserved first and last residue.

V gene: TRBV2; J gene: TRBJ2-3; CDR3 protein: CASKLDVGSRTDTQYF
V gene: TRBV5-1; J gene: TRBJ2-2; CDR3 protein: CASSPGQANTGELFF
V gene: TRBV5-1; J gene: TRBJ2-7; CDR3 protein: CASSLEGAEYEQYF
V gene: TRBV6-1; J gene: TRBJ2-2; CDR3 protein: CASNSGELFF
V gene: TRBV2; J gene: TRBJ2-5; CDR3 protein: CASSEENGAQYF
V gene: TRBV30; J gene: TRBJ1-3; CDR3 protein: CAWNRDRGRPGNTIYF
V gene: TRBV9; J gene: TRBJ2-1; CDR3 protein: CASSLSPSNEQFF
V gene: TRBV5-4; J gene: TRBJ1-2; CDR3 protein: CASSVLVRTPGYTF
V gene: TRBV27; J gene: TRBJ1-2; CDR3 protein: CASGEQGAYGYTF
V gene: TRBV27; J gene: TRBJ1-2; CDR3 protein: CASTTNRDRAYGYTF
V gene: TRBV7-2; J gene: TRBJ2-5; CDR3 protein: CASSSQETQYF
V gene: TRBV14; J gene: TRBJ2-1; CDR3 protein: CASGLAGVIGNEQFF
V gene: TRBV29-1; J gene: TRBJ1-2; CDR3 protein: CSVVRTGEYGYTF
V gene: TRBV28; J gene: TRBJ2-2; CDR3 protein: CASSTLAELTGELFF
V gene: TRBV5-1; J gene: TRBJ2-2; CDR3 protein: CASSLGQNTGELFF
V gene: TRBV25-1; J gene: TRBJ1-1; CDR3 protein: CASSGTENTEAFF
V gene: TRBV29-1; J gene: TRBJ1-6; CDR3 protein: CSVEETVGSPLHF
V gene: TRBV28; J gene: TRBJ2-5; CDR3 protein: CASSLSPKLETQYF
V gene: TRBV20-1; J gene: TRBJ2-5; CDR3 protein: CSARGQETQYF
V gene: TRBV30; J gene: TRBJ1-2; CDR3 protein: CAWGTGANGYTF
V gene: TRBV10-3; J gene: TRBJ1-1; CDR3 protein: CAISSTDTEAFF
V gene: TRBV4-3; J gene: TRBJ2-3; CDR3 protein: CASSQGRAGGPVAQYF
V gene: TRBV13; J gene: TRBJ2-1; CDR3 protein: CASSLGLGLHNEQFF
V gene: TRBV6-5; J gene: TRBJ1-5; CDR3 protein: CASSRGVLQPQHF
V gene: TRBV7-9; J gene: TRBJ2-7; CDR3 protein: CASLGTGNGEQYF
V gene: TRBV5-4; J gene: TRBJ1-1; CDR3 protein: CASSLAGTDEAFF
V gene: TRBV29-1; J gene: TRBJ2-5; CDR3 protein: CSGDRGTQETQYF
V gene: TRBV2; J gene: TRBJ2-5; CDR3 protein: CASSGAGIQETQYF
V gene: TRBV6-6; J gene: TRBJ2-7; CDR3 protein: CATGLAGGPYEQYF
V gene: TRBV25-1; J gene: TRBJ1-1; CDR3 protein: CASRGGTEAFF
V gene: TRBV27; J gene: TRBJ1-1; CDR3 protein: CASSFLQGEAFF
V gene: TRBV11-2; J gene: TRBJ2-5; CDR3 protein: CASSSQSQETQYF
V gene: TRBV4-1; J gene: TRBJ2-5; CDR3 protein: CASSQDQGFGGETQYF
V gene: TRBV18; J gene: TRBJ2-7; CDR3 protein: CASSPLNAPYEQYF
V gene: TRBV5-4; J gene: TRBJ2-3; CDR3 protein: CASSPRYSTDNTQYF
V gene: TRBV6-5; J gene: TRBJ1-2; CDR3 protein: CASSYSSQGLSYGYTF
V gene: TRBV6-6; J gene: TRBJ1-1; CDR3 protein: CASSRGGGTTEAFF
V gene: TRBV29-1; J gene: TRBJ2-7; CDR3 protein: CSVGDPDRSQYF
V gene: TRBV19; J gene: TRBJ2-1; CDR3 protein: CASSIGGGSYNEQFF
V gene: TRBV25-1; J gene: TRBJ2-7; CDR3 protein: CASRLTSSEQYF
V gene: TRBV29-1; J gene: TRBJ2-1; CDR3 protein: CSVAQGFLYNEQFF
V gene: TRBV30; J gene: TRBJ2-7; CDR3 protein: CAWSDGLAADEQYF
V gene: TRBV4-1; J gene: TRBJ2-1; CDR3 protein: CASSHSYNEQFF
V gene: TRBV9; J gene: TRBJ2-1; CDR3 protein: CASSASGYYNEQFF
V gene: TRBV5-1; J gene: TRBJ2-2; CDR3 protein: CASSLAKQGTGELFF
V gene: TRBV1; J gene: TRBJ2-3; CDR3 protein: CTSSLWETGDADTQYF
V gene: TRBV4-1; J gene: TRBJ2-5; CDR3 protein: CASSQDLKRLQETQYF
V gene: TRBV11-3; J gene: TRBJ2-2; CDR3 protein: CASSLGGAGTGELFF
V gene: TRBV7-8; J gene: TRBJ2-1; CDR3 protein: CASSLESPREQFF
V gene: TRBV30; J gene: TRBJ2-7; CDR3 protein: CAWSLNRVPPYEQYF
V gene: TRBV27; J gene: TRBJ2-1; CDR3 protein: CASSLSPGANEQFF
V gene: TRBV10-3; J gene: TRBJ2-1; CDR3 protein: CAISNSGDEQFF
V gene: TRBV25-1; J gene: TRBJ2-3; CDR3 protein: CASSPRLAHSTDTQYF